The 25 T cell receptor beta chains below come from one sample, sequenced in a study of cytomegalovirus exposure and HLA in healthy donors. With 60 Vbeta and 13 Jbeta primers, the PCR was carried out. Measured with immunoSEQ multiplex PCR; TCRdb has only the in-frame clones, and not every one. The sample shows some 150,000 clones, roughly 85% of them seen only once. The sequenced sample consisted of PBMCs. The source is a woman in her 30s in good health and CMV-seronegative.

J is TRBJ2-7 and V is TRBV13; 7 bases map to TRBD2. This CDR3 spans 16 amino acids. Per the germline V gene, CDR1 is PRHDT and CDR2 is FYEKMQ (reference sequence). V dropped 5 bases and J dropped 3; count of bases not matched to a gene: 13. The CDR3 coding sequence is TGTGCCAGCAGCGGGGGGGGAGCGGGCGCCCTCTACGAGCAGTACTTC. Its translation is CASSGGGAGALYEQYF.

This clone came up once. This CDR3 is CASSKTPGQKADTQYF. CDR3 DNA sequence: TGTGCCAGCAGCAAGACCCCGGGACAAAAGGCAGATACGCAGTATTTT. The chain combines TRBV21-1 with TRBJ2-3; TRBD1 is the table's D call and was not checked against the DNA. TRBV21-1 is tagged as a pseudogene. The CDR3 covers 16 residues.

The chain uses TRBV10-2 and TRBJ2-7; perhaps TRBD1 as D (6 bases). Trimming stripped 0 bases from V and 2 bases from J, with 8 bases between. This CDR3 has 14 residues. Germline V gene lookup returns CDR1 WSHSY and CDR2 SAAADI. CDR3 sequence (DNA): TGCGCCAGCAGTGAGTCGGGACAACCCTACGAGCAGTACTTC. Protein product: CASSESGQPYEQYF.

This rearrangement joins TRBV6-5 to TRBJ2-1; the D gene is possibly TRBD1 (5 bases). Deletions cut 2 bases from V and 5 bases from J, with 13 bases between. The germline V gene encodes CDR1 MNHEY and CDR2 SVGAGI. This CDR3 region has 15 residues. CDR3 region: CASSYEGDRDNEQFF. Written as DNA, the CDR3 is TGTGCCAGCAGTTACGAAGGGGATCGGGACAATGAGCAGTTCTTC.

This chain joins TRBV5-8 and TRBJ2-7; 8 nucleotides agree with TRBD2. After removal of 1 base from V and 12 bases from J, the junction contained 9 bases not matched to a gene. Germline CDR1 SGHTS, CDR2 YDEGEE. This CDR3 is 13 amino acids long. CDR3 loop: CASSLYSGLVLYF. The CDR3 DNA sequence: TGTGCCAGCAGCTTGTATTCGGGACTAGTGTTGTACTTC. The full variable domain, rest sourced from reference TRBV5-8 and TRBJ2-7, is EAGVTQSPTHLIKTRGQQATLRCSPISGHTSVYWYQQALGLGLQFLLWYDEGEERNRGNFPPRFSGRQFPNYSSELNVNALELEDSALYLCASSLYSGLVLYFGPGTRLTVT.

This clone appeared once. V gene TRBV18 combines with J gene TRBJ1-2; D not certain. Germline V gene data show CDR1 as KGHSH and CDR2 as LQKENI. Trimming stripped 6 bases from V and 8 bases from J, with 13 bases between. This CDR3 has 12 residues. The CDR3 here is CASSPGPRGYTF. In nucleotides, the CDR3 is TGTGCCAGCTCCCCTGGGCCCCGGGGCTACACCTTC. The variable domain in full, completed from reference TRBV18 and TRBJ1-2, reads NAGVMQNPRHLVRRRGQEARLRCSPMKGHSHVYWYRQLPEEGLKFMVYLQKENIIDESGMPKERFSAEFPKEGPSILRIQQVVRGDSAAYFCASSPGPRGYTFGSGTRLTVV.

CDR3 loop: CASRPPIGRGRDADTQYF. The DNA for the CDR3 is TGTGCCAGCAGACCCCCAATCGGGAGGGGCCGAGATGCAGATACGCAGTATTTT. J is TRBJ2-3 and V is TRBV11-2; 8 bases align to TRBD2. The germline V gene encodes CDR1 SGHAT and CDR2 FQNNGV. The CDR3 length is 18 residues. V trimming: 6 bases; J trimming: 4 bases; junction bases outside the gene matches: 18.

A single count supports this clone. The gene calls are TRBV19 and TRBJ2-7; 10 bases agree with TRBD2. The CDR3 extends over 15 amino acids. V was pared by 5 bases and J by 1 base, with 5 bases of the junction left unmatched. Germline CDR1 is LNHDA and CDR2 is SQIVND (reference sequence). The CDR3 loop reads CASSALAGVSYEQYF. The CDR3 nucleotides are TGTGCCAGTAGTGCGCTAGCGGGAGTATCCTACGAGCAGTACTTC.

The chain couples TRBV27 to TRBJ2-2; D is undetermined. The CDR3 consists of 17 residues. CDR1 and CDR2 (germline): MNHEY, SMNVEV (reference sequence). Trimming left V 1 base short and J 4 bases short, with 16 bases between. The CDR3 DNA follows: TGTGCCAGCAGTTTATTCCCTACCGCGCTAGGCACCGGGGAGCTGTTTTTT. It specifies CASSLFPTALGTGELFF.

This clone has more than one count but fewer than ten. V usage is TRBV6-1 and J usage is TRBJ2-7; D gene unclear. Per germline, CDR1 MNHNS and CDR2 SASEGT. The CDR3 is made up of 11 amino acids. The V and J ends lost 3 bases and 3 bases respectively, with 3 bases between them. The CDR3 loop reads CASSESYEQYF. CDR3 nucleotide sequence: TGTGCCAGCAGTGAGAGCTACGAGCAGTACTTC.

This clone appeared a single time. The CDR3 nucleotides read TGCAGCGTTGAGGTCCAGGGGGCAGATACGCAGTATTTT. Its protein is CSVEVQGADTQYF. This sequence joins TRBV29-1 and TRBJ2-3, with TRBD1 identical over 7 bases. CDR3 length: 13 amino acids. V was clipped by 3 bases and J by 4 bases; unmatched bases: 4. The germline V gene encodes CDR1 SQVTM and CDR2 ANQGSEA.

This chain connects TRBV27 to TRBJ2-5; TRBD2 agrees at 7 bases. The CDR3 length is 16 residues. The germline gives CDR1 MNHEY, CDR2 SMNVEV (reference sequence). Germline trimming cut 2 bases from V and 5 bases from J; bases unmatched to any gene: 11. The CDR3, as DNA: TGTGCCAGCAGTTTAGCATGGGGGGGGGATCAGGAGACCCAGTACTTC. It specifies CASSLAWGGDQETQYF.

The V gene is TRBV28, the J gene TRBJ1-5; D not resolved. Germline-derived CDR1 and CDR2 are MDHEN and SYDVKM. V was trimmed by 3 bases and J by 1 base, leaving 13 bases between them. This CDR3 contains 16 residues. CDR3 sequence reads: CASSFPMERSNQPQHF. The DNA of the CDR3 is TGTGCCAGCAGTTTCCCCATGGAGAGGAGCAATCAGCCCCAGCATTTT. Variable domain in full (rest from reference TRBV28 and TRBJ1-5): DVKVTQSSRYLVKRTGEKVFLECVQDMDHENMFWYRQDPGLGLRLIYFSYDVKMKEKGDIPEGYSVSREKKERFSLILESASTNQTSMYLCASSFPMERSNQPQHFGDGTRLSIL.

This clone was counted a few times. The rearrangement links TRBV5-6 to TRBJ1-4; 9 bases align to TRBD1. The V gene end was trimmed by 4 bases and the J gene end by 6 bases; junction bases not matched to a gene: 1. Germline V gene data show CDR1 as SGHDT and CDR2 as YYEEEE. The CDR3 runs 13 residues. The CDR3 DNA reads as TGTGCCAGCAGCCGGACAGGGGATGAAAAACTGTTTTTT. It translates to CASSRTGDEKLFF. The full variable domain, its missing parts supplied by reference TRBV5-6 and TRBJ1-4, is DAGVTQSPTHLIKTRGQQVTLRCSPKSGHDTVSWYQQALGQGPQFIFQYYEEEERQRGNFPDRFSGHQFPNYSSELNVNALLLGDSALYLCASSRTGDEKLFFGSGTQLSVL.

There are a few counts of this clone. The genes are TRBV10-1 and TRBJ1-6; D is unresolved. CDR3 length: 14 amino acids. In germline, CDR1 is WNHNN, CDR2 SYGVQD (reference sequence). Trimming cost V 4 bases and J 5 bases, with 9 bases left between them. The CDR3 spells CASSAKQHNSPLHF. The CDR3 bases are TGCGCCAGCAGTGCGAAACAGCATAATTCACCCCTCCACTTT.

The chain carries TRBV29-1 and TRBJ2-7, with 8 bases fitting TRBD1. The junction had 5 bases not matched to a gene; V was cut back by 7 bases and J by 6 bases. The CDR3 contains 11 residues. Per germline, CDR1 SQVTM and CDR2 ANQGSEA. The CDR3: CSAGQGFEQYF. CDR3 DNA: TGCAGCGCCGGACAGGGTTTCGAGCAGTACTTC.

Concerning this clone itself: Mismatch with germline at one junction end may stem from a read error. This specimen includes other DNA sequences encoding the same CDR3. CDR3 region: CASSYVGSNSPLHF. In DNA form, the CDR3 reads TGTGCCAGCAGTTACGTAGGGAGTAATTCCCCCCTCCACTTT. The chain uses TRBV6-5 and TRBJ1-6; no reliable D call. Looked up from germline, CDR1 is MNHEY and CDR2 is SVGAGI. The CDR3 covers 14 residues.

The chain recombines TRBV4-1 with TRBJ2-1; 14 bases line up with TRBD2. With V trimmed by 1 base and J by 10 bases, 6 bases remained unmatched. This CDR3 region has 16 residues. Germline CDR1 reads MGHRA; CDR2 reads YSYEKL. In DNA, the CDR3 is TGCGCCAGCAGCCAAGCCGGGACTAGCGGGAGCGGGGAGCAGTTCTTC. Protein: CASSQAGTSGSGEQFF.

The CDR3: CASSVGDQPQHF. The CDR3 nucleotides are TGTGCCAGCAGCGTAGGAGATCAGCCCCAGCATTTT. The V and J genes are TRBV9 and TRBJ1-5; D not certain. CDR1 SGDLS and CDR2 YYNGEE come from the germline V gene. The CDR3 totals 12 residues. The V and J ends lost 0 bases and 5 bases respectively, with 3 bases between them.

V and J are TRBV5-4 and TRBJ1-2; D uncertain. The germline V and J ends were trimmed by 4 bases and 5 bases, with 9 bases remaining between them. Germline V lookup: CDR1 SGHNT, CDR2 YYREEE (reference sequence). The CDR3 runs to 12 residues. CDR3 amino acids: CASSPTGYGYTF. Here the CDR3 DNA reads TGTGCCAGCAGCCCGACGGGTTATGGCTACACCTTC.

V gene TRBV11-2 combines with J gene TRBJ1-2; D possibly corresponds to TRBD1 (6 bases). V lost 5 bases to trimming and J lost 8 bases, with 12 bases between them. Germline V gives CDR1 SGHAT, CDR2 FQNNGV. CDR3 length: 12 amino acids. The CDR3 nucleotides are TGTGCCAGCAGCCCTCAGGGGTACGGCTACACCTTC. It translates to CASSPQGYGYTF.

The gene calls are TRBV7-6 and TRBJ1-5, with D possibly being TRBD1 (5 bases). Trimming pared 5 bases from V and 4 bases from J, leaving 9 bases between. The CDR3 is made up of 13 amino acids. The germline gives CDR1 SGHVS, CDR2 FNYEAQ. This chain's CDR3 is CASSLRQNQPQHF. Written as DNA, the CDR3 is TGTGCCAGCAGCCTGAGACAGAATCAGCCCCAGCATTTT. Full variable domain (outside the CDR3, taken from reference TRBV7-6 and TRBJ1-5): GAGVSQSPRYKVTKRGQDVALRCDPISGHVSLYWYRQALGQGPEFLTYFNYEAQQDKSGLPNDRFSAERPEGSISTLTIQRTEQRDSAMYRCASSLRQNQPQHFGDGTRLSIL.

This chain uses TRBV6-5 with TRBJ2-7, with D tentatively TRBD1 (6 bases). The CDR3 is made up of 15 amino acids. V shed 0 bases and J shed 4 bases, with 13 bases lying between them. Germline V CDR1 and CDR2: MNHEY, SVGAGI. CDR3 sequence (DNA): TGTGCCAGCAGTTACTCCCCTGGGGGCCGATACGAGCAGTACTTC. Its translation: CASSYSPGGRYEQYF.

The CDR3 sequence: CSAIGVGGDNTGELFF. The CDR3 DNA is TGCAGCGCCATCGGGGTTGGAGGGGATAACACCGGGGAGCTGTTTTTT. The rearrangement links TRBV29-1 to TRBJ2-2; possibly TRBD2 for D (6 bases). Trimming stripped 7 bases from V and 2 bases from J, with 20 bases between. CDR3 size: 16 residues. Germline assignment: CDR1 SQVTM and CDR2 ANQGSEA.

In this sample, this clone turned up once. The chain recombines TRBV4-1 with TRBJ1-2; no definite D call. This CDR3 is built from 14 residues. Germline V CDR1 and CDR2: MGHRA, YSYEKL. Trimming took off 1 base at V and 3 bases at J, with 9 bases between the two ends. The CDR3 sequence: CASSQGPNYYGYTF. For the CDR3, the DNA is TGCGCCAGCAGCCAAGGCCCAAACTACTATGGCTACACCTTC.